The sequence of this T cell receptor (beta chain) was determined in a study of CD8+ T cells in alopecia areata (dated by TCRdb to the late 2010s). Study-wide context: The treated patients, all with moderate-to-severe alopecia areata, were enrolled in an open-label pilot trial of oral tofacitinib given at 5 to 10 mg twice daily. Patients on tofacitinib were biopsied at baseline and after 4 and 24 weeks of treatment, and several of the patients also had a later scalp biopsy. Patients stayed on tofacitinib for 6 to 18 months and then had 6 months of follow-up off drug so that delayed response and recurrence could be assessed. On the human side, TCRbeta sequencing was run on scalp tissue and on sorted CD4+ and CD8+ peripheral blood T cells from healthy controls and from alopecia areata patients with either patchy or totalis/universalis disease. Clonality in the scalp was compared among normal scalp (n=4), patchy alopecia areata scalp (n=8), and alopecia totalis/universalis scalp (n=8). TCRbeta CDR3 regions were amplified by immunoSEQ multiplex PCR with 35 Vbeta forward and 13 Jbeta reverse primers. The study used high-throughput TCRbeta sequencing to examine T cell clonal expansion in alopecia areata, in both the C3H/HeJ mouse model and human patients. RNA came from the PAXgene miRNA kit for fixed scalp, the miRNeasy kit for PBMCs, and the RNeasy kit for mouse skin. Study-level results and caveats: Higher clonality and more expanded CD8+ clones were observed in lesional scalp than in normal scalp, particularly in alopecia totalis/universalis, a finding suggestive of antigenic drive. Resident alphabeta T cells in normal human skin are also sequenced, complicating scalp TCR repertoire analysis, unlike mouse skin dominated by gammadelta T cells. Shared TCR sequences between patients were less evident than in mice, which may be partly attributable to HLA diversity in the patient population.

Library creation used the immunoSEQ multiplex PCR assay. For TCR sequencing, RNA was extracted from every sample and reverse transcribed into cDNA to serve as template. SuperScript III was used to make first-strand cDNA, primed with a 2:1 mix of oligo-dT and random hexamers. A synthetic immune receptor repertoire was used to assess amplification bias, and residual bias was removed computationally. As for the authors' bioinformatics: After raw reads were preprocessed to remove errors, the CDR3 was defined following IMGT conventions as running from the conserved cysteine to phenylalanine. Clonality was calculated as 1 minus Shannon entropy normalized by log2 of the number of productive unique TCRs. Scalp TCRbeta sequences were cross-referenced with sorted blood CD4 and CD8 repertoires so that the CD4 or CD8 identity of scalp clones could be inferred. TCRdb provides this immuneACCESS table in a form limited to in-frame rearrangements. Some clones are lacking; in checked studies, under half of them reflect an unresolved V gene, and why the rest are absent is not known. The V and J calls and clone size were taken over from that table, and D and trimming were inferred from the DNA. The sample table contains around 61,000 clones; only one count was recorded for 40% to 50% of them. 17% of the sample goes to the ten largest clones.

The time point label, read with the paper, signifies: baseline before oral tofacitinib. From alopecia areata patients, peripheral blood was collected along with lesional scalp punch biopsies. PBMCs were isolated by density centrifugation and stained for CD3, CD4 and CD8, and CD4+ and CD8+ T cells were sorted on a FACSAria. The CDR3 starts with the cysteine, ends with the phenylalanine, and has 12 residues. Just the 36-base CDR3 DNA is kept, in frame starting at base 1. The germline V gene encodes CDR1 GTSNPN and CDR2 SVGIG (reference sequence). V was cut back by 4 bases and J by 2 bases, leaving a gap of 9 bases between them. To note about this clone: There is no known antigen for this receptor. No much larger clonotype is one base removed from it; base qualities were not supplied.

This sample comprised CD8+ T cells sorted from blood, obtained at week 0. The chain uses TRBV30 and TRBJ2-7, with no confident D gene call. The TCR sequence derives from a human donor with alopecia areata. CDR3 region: CAWNRQTYEQYF. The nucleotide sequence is TGTGCCTGGAATCGGCAAACCTACGAGCAGTACTTC.